These 31 T cell receptor beta chains came from one sample sequenced in a study of metastatic and nonmetastatic thyroid tumors. Nobody among the patients had been given any treatment before thyroid surgery. Using MiXCR, TCRdb reanalyzed the PCR reads. The sample lists tens of thousands of clones; 20% to 25% were seen once. The material sequenced was adjacent normal tissue. These receptor sequences come from a female donor with papillary thyroid cancer or a benign thyroid nodule (not recorded which). Some clones in this sample may be carry-over from other donors' samples.

This clone was counted between two and nine times. The rearrangement joins TRBV2 to TRBJ1-1; D gene ambiguous. Germline assignment: CDR1 SNHLY and CDR2 FYNNEI. The CDR3 loop spans 14 amino acids. V shed 5 bases and J shed 4 bases, with 14 bases lying between them. The chain's CDR3 is CASSLDQTATEAFF. Written as DNA, the CDR3 is TGTGCCAGCAGTTTAGACCAAACCGCCACTGAAGCTTTCTTT.

This clone was counted between two and nine times. This chain links TRBV27 with TRBJ2-7; possible D gene TRBD1, 5 bases. Trimming took off 10 bases at V and 3 bases at J, with 16 bases between the two ends. CDR3 length: 13 residues. CDR1 and CDR2 from the germline V gene are MNHEY and SMNVEV (reference sequence). The CDR3: CAIGSGQNYEQYF. CDR3 bases: TGTGCCATCGGGTCAGGGCAGAACTACGAGCAGTACTTC.

This clone was recorded at least ten times. V gene TRBV5-4 combines with J gene TRBJ2-7, with 7 bases that match TRBD2. Germline lookup yields CDR1 SGHNT and CDR2 YYREEE (reference sequence). CDR3 length: 15 residues. V dropped 3 bases and J dropped 2; count of bases not matched to a gene: 8. CDR3 DNA sequence: TGTGCCAGCAGCTCCCAGCGGGGAGGGCCCTACGAGCAGTACTTC. This sequence encodes CASSSQRGGPYEQYF.

This rearrangement joins TRBV9 to TRBJ2-2; 9 nucleotides align to TRBD1. The CDR3 loop spans 15 amino acids. The J segment lost 5 bases and the V segment lost 3 bases, leaving 5 bases of the junction unmatched. The germline V gene has CDR1 SGDLS and CDR2 YYNGEE. CDR3: CASSGTGVGTGELFF. DNA of the CDR3: TGTGCCAGCAGCGGGACAGGGGTGGGGACCGGGGAGCTGTTTTTT.

A word on this clone: The junction departs from the called germline gene at one end, perhaps through a read error. The chain links TRBV7-8 to TRBJ1-5; D is unclear. Germline V gene sequence: CDR1 SGHVS, CDR2 FQNEAQ. The length of the CDR3 is 15 residues. The CDR3 sequence is CASSLVSGSNQPQNF. The DNA of the CDR3 is TGTGCCAGCAGCTTAGTATCCGGTAGCAATCAGCCCCAGAATTTT.

This chain joins TRBV28 and TRBJ1-5, with a possible D match to TRBD1 (6 bases). Germline CDR1 MDHEN, CDR2 SYDVKM. Trimming removed 10 bases from V and 1 base from J, with 20 bases in between. The CDR3 is made up of 16 amino acids. The CDR3 DNA sequence: TGTGCCATCCTCGTCCAGGGGCTGGTGAGCAATCAGCCCCAGCATTTT. Translated: CAILVQGLVSNQPQHF.

As for this clone: With a much larger clone just one base away, this may be a read error. V usage is TRBV20-1 and J usage is TRBJ1-5; a possible D gene is TRBD1 (6 bases). Germline V gene lookup returns CDR1 DFQATT and CDR2 SNEGSKA (reference sequence). The CDR3 consists of 15 residues. CDR3 sequence reads: CSARALEGGNRPQHF. The CDR3 DNA reads TGCAGTGCTAGAGCGTTGGAGGGGGGCAATCGGCCCCAGCATTTT.

This clone was recorded at least ten times. Other DNA sequences from this sample encode an identical CDR3 as well. This chain links TRBV20-1 with TRBJ2-7; 7 bases fit TRBD1. Germline-derived CDR1 and CDR2 are DFQATT and SNEGSKA (reference sequence). V trimming: 5 bases; J trimming: 3 bases; junction bases outside the gene matches: 13. This CDR3 comprises 15 residues. The CDR3 DNA reads TGCAGTGCTTTTCCGGGACAGAGTTTCTTCTACGAGCAGTACTTC. Protein product: CSAFPGQSFFYEQYF.

Only a few counts were recorded for this clone. The rearrangement uses TRBV24-1 and TRBJ1-3, with 9 nucleotides matching TRBD1. J was trimmed by 8 bases and V by 3 bases; bases with no gene match: 7. CDR3 length equals 15 residues. CDR1 is KGHDR and CDR2 is SFDVKD in the germline V gene. DNA for the CDR3: TGTGCCACCAGTGATGGGGACAGGGAAGTAGACACCATATATTTT. Protein product: CATSDGDREVDTIYF.

This clone is classed as medium-sized. This chain uses TRBV7-3 with TRBJ2-7, with a tentative D call TRBD2 (6 bases). Germline lookup yields CDR1 SGHTA and CDR2 FQGTGA. V was trimmed by 1 base and J by 2 bases, leaving 9 bases between them. This CDR3 has 14 amino acids. The CDR3 sequence is CASSLMGGAYEQYF. CDR3 in DNA: TGTGCCAGCAGCTTAATGGGGGGAGCCTACGAGCAGTACTTC.

As regards this clone: The junction differs from germline at one of its ends, possibly a read error. The V call is TRBV7-2, the J call TRBJ1-2, with a weak D call TRBD1 (5 bases). The CDR3 is made up of 13 amino acids. Germline V gene data show CDR1 as SGHTA and CDR2 as FQGNSA. CDR3 protein: CAISKQRGYVYTF. CDR3 DNA sequence: TGTGCCATCAGCAAACAAAGGGGCTATGTCTACACCTTC.

Points on this clone: This clone may be a read error of a much larger clone one base away. Other DNA sequences in this specimen translate into the identical CDR3. V gene TRBV18 combines with J gene TRBJ2-1; 13 bases agree with TRBD2. The CDR3 is 15 residues long. V trimming: 6 bases; J trimming: 7 bases; junction bases outside the gene matches: 6. Germline CDR1 KGHSH, CDR2 LQKENI. The CDR3 loop is CASSKTSGGSNEQFF. The CDR3 DNA is TGTGCCAGCTCGAAGACTAGCGGGGGGTCTAATGAGCAGTTCTTC.

The rearrangement uses TRBV11-1 and TRBJ1-1; 8 nucleotides line up with TRBD1. The CDR3 sequence is 15 residues long. Unmatched junction bases numbered 7, after V lost 5 bases and J lost 2 bases. Germline V gene data show CDR1 as SGHAT and CDR2 as FQDESV (reference sequence). The CDR3, as DNA: TGTGCCAGCAGCGCTTACAGGGGGTTTAACACTGAAGCTTTCTTT. Translation gives CASSAYRGFNTEAFF.

In this sample, this clone turned up a few times. The junction does not match germline at one end; this may be a read error. The chain recombines TRBV20-1 with TRBJ2-5, with D perhaps given as TRBD1 or TRBD2 (6 bases each). The V gene's germline CDR1 is DFQATT and CDR2 SNEGSKA (reference sequence). The CDR3 loop spans 17 amino acids. As DNA, the CDR3 is TGCAGTGCTACCCCCTTCGGGGGCTTCGCGTTTTGGGAGACCCAGTGCTTC. It encodes CSATPFGGFAFWETQCF.

The genes are TRBV6-1 and TRBJ1-3; 7 positions match TRBD1. J lost 8 bases, V lost 4 bases, and 14 bases had no gene match. The CDR3 length is 16 residues. CDR1 and CDR2 (germline): MNHNS, SASEGT. CDR3 DNA: TGTGCCAGCAGTGCTTCGTCATCCAGGGGGGGAGACACCATATATTTT. It codes for CASSASSSRGGDTIYF.

Many counts were recorded for this clone. The chain carries TRBV4-3 and TRBJ2-7; maybe TRBD1 (7 bases). V was cut by 4 bases and J by 7 bases, with 14 bases left in between. The germline gives CDR1 LGHNA, CDR2 YSLEER. This CDR3 contains 13 residues. DNA of the CDR3: TGCGCCAGCAGCCGGGACAGCGCGGGGGAGCAGTACTTC. Encoded protein: CASSRDSAGEQYF.

Of note for this clone: One end of the junction is discordant with germline, which a read error may explain. The chain links TRBV7-2 to TRBJ2-3; TRBD1 is a possible D gene (6 bases). The CDR3 is made up of 12 amino acids. Germline-derived CDR1 and CDR2 are SGHTA and FQGNSA. The CDR3 DNA is TGTGCCGGCAGCACCCAGGGGTATACGCAGTATTTT. It encodes CAGSTQGYTQYF.

This clone was observed many times. The chain links TRBV12-3 or TRBV12-4 to TRBJ2-1; 9 bases match TRBD2. J was trimmed by 6 bases and V by 4 bases; bases with no gene match: 4. The CDR3 spans 14 residues. CDR3 sequence reads: CASSSAGGLNEQFF. CDR3 coding DNA: TGTGCCAGCAGTTCCGCGGGAGGGCTCAATGAGCAGTTCTTC.

This clone was counted many times. The chain couples TRBV7-6 to TRBJ2-7, with TRBD2 identical over 11 bases. Germline V lookup: CDR1 SGHVS, CDR2 FNYEAQ. V shed 1 base, J shed 4 bases, and the junction held 3 bases outside the gene matches. CDR3 length equals 15 residues. CDR3 amino acids: CASSLDSGRAYEQYF. Written as DNA, the CDR3 is TGTGCCAGCAGCTTAGATAGCGGGAGGGCTTACGAGCAGTACTTC.

This clone was found many times. The same CDR3 arises from other DNA sequences in this sample as well. The CDR3 coding sequence is TGTGCCAGCAGCCCTCGTGGGGGGGCCGGTTACGAGCAGTACTTC. Protein product: CASSPRGGAGYEQYF. The J gene is TRBJ2-7, the V gene TRBV7-3; a possible D gene is TRBD2 (7 bases). The V end lost 5 bases, the J end lost 4 bases, and 18 bases lay between the germline ends. The CDR3 is 15 amino acids. Germline V gene sequence: CDR1 SGHTA, CDR2 FQGTGA.

By share, this clone ranks as medium-sized. The CDR3 reads CASSVRELANEQFF. CDR3 DNA sequence: TGTGCCAGCAGTGTGCGGGAGTTGGCTAATGAGCAGTTCTTC. The gene calls are TRBV6-1 and TRBJ2-1; 7 bases align to TRBD2. The CDR3 length is 14 residues. V dropped 4 bases and J dropped 7; count of bases not matched to a gene: 7. The germline gives CDR1 MNHNS, CDR2 SASEGT.

This clone was counted only a few times. The chain joins TRBV6-2 or TRBV6-3 to TRBJ1-1, with D perhaps TRBD1 (5 bases). Trimming removed 0 bases at V and 1 base at J, with 12 bases between. CDR1 and CDR2 (germline): MNHEY, SVGEGT. This CDR3 has 16 amino acids. The CDR3 coding sequence is TGTGCCAGCAGTTACTCGCCGTGTACAGGGAACACTGAAGCTTTCTTT. Translating gives CASSYSPCTGNTEAFF.

This clone has a count of ten or more. The gene calls are TRBV24-1 and TRBJ2-7; unclear D gene. Germline CDR1 is KGHDR and CDR2 is SFDVKD. CDR3 length: 12 amino acids. V was trimmed by 2 bases and J by 9 bases, leaving 10 bases between them. Here the CDR3 DNA reads TGTGCCACCAGTGATTCATACGACCGGCAGTACTTC. Amino acids: CATSDSYDRQYF.

Sample share makes this clone medium-sized. The chain recombines TRBV11-2 with TRBJ2-2, with 7 bases aligning to TRBD1. The CDR3 totals 15 residues. Per the germline V gene, CDR1 is SGHAT and CDR2 is FQNNGV. Trimming at V came to 6 bases and at J to 2 bases, leaving 6 bases not matched to a gene. For the CDR3, the DNA is TGTGCCAGCAGTTCCGGGACAGCTAACACCGGGGAGCTGTTTTTT. Translation: CASSSGTANTGELFF.

The sample holds a few counts of this clone. The V call is TRBV27, the J call TRBJ2-7; D remains unclear. The CDR3 is 13 amino acids. Germline CDR1 and CDR2: MNHEY and SMNVEV (reference sequence). V gave up 6 bases and J gave up 10 bases, with 19 bases separating them. CDR3 region: CASSRDMVSYQYF. CDR3 nucleotide sequence: TGTGCCAGCAGCCGAGACATGGTCTCCTATCAGTACTTC.

A few counts support this clone. The junction departs from germline at one end; a sequencing error may be responsible. The genes are TRBV6-2 or TRBV6-3 and TRBJ1-1, with D hard to call. The CDR3 contains 14 residues. Per germline, CDR1 MNHEY and CDR2 SVGEGT. The CDR3 loop reads CASSYKNMNTEAFF. Here the CDR3 DNA reads TGTGCCAGCAGTTATAAAAACATGAACACTGAAGCCTTCTTT.

This clone was detected ten times or more. V is TRBV4-2 and J is TRBJ2-3; TRBD2 matches 15 bases. Germline CDR1 and CDR2: LGHNA and YNFKEQ. The CDR3 has 17 residues. V trimming: 3 bases; J trimming: 3 bases; junction bases outside the gene matches: 4. The CDR3 bases are TGTGCCAGCAGCCACGCGGGGACTAGCGGGAGGACAGATACGCAGTATTTT. As protein: CASSHAGTSGRTDTQYF.

The chain couples TRBV6-5 to TRBJ1-1, with 11 bases that match TRBD1. The CDR3 is 19 amino acids. The V segment lost 2 bases and the J segment 5 bases; nucleotides outside the gene matches: 16. CDR1 MNHEY and CDR2 SVGAGI come from the germline V gene. In DNA form, the CDR3 reads TGTGCCAGCAGTTACCGGGACTACCCGGGACAGGGGGTCGCGACTGAAGCTTTCTTT. It codes for CASSYRDYPGQGVATEAFF.

This clone has a count of ten or more. V usage is TRBV20-1 and J usage is TRBJ2-1, with D perhaps TRBD2 (5 bases). Trimming took 1 base from V and 15 from J, leaving 22 bases between them. This CDR3 region has 14 residues. Germline V CDR1 and CDR2: DFQATT, SNEGSKA (reference sequence). CDR3 nucleotides: TGCAGTGCTAGAGGGGATGGAGCAGGCGTTGAGGGGTTCTTC. Encoded protein: CSARGDGAGVEGFF.

This clone was observed at least ten times. DNA for the CDR3: TGTGCCAGCAGCTTGACCGTACAGGGTGGCTACACCTTC. It specifies CASSLTVQGGYTF. The V and J genes are TRBV11-3 and TRBJ1-2; a weak D match, TRBD1 (6 bases). V was shortened by 3 bases and J by 7 bases, with 12 bases between the two germline ends. Germline CDR1 and CDR2: SGHNT and YENEEA. The CDR3 loop spans 13 amino acids.

The V and J genes are TRBV5-1 and TRBJ1-1; D perhaps matches TRBD1 (5 bases). V lost 2 bases to trimming and J lost 7 bases, with 15 bases between them. There are 14 residues in the CDR3. The germline gives CDR1 SGHRS, CDR2 YFSETQ. The CDR3 loop is CASSLRGAVREAFF. The CDR3 nucleotides are TGCGCCAGCAGCTTAAGAGGGGCGGTCCGTGAAGCTTTCTTT.